The entry that follows covers one TCR beta chain sequence. The CDR3 runs to 14 residues. The V gene's germline CDR1 is GTSNPN and CDR2 SVGIG (reference sequence). The V and J ends lost 3 bases and 5 bases, in that order; junction bases with no gene match: 9. The data stem from a study of blood T cell repertoires in COVID-19. Method: immunoSEQ multiplex PCR; TCRdb's copy keeps in-frame clones and lacks some. The data contain 140,000 to 150,000 clones, 70% to 90% of them seen just once; the ten biggest clones take up roughly 2.6%. Material: peripheral blood. The TCR originated in a human donor with acute or convalescent COVID-19. The donor label of this sample is uncertain. The chain carries TRBV30 and TRBJ1-2; 7 nucleotides align to TRBD1. The CDR3 sequence is CAWSRSRDSYGYTF. For the CDR3, the DNA is TGTGCCTGGAGCAGATCACGGGACAGTTATGGCTACACCTTC. The full variable domain, its missing parts supplied by reference TRBV30 and TRBJ1-2, is SQTIHQWPATLVQPVGSPLSLECTVEGTSNPNLYWYRQAAGRGLQLLFYSVGIGQISSEVPQNLSASRPQDRQFILSSKKLLLSDSGFYLCAWSRSRDSYGYTFGSGTRLTVV.